This T cell receptor (beta chain) was sequenced in a study of blood T cell repertoires in COVID-19. V was clipped by 6 bases and J by 4 bases; unmatched bases: 9. The CDR3 spans 14 residues. Germline V lookup: CDR1 LNHDA, CDR2 SQIVND (reference sequence). Profiled with immunoSEQ multiplex PCR; TCRdb holds only in-frame clones, not every one. The data show roughly 65,000 clones, around 83% seen once. Sample: peripheral blood. The rearrangement links TRBV19 to TRBJ2-7, with TRBD1 matching 7 bases. This TCR derives from a woman aged 80 or over with active or convalescent COVID-19. This CDR3 reads CASRGARGIYEQYF. CDR3 DNA: TGTGCCAGTAGGGGGGCCAGGGGGATTTACGAGCAGTACTTC.